The present T cell receptor (beta chain) was sequenced within a study of blood T cell repertoires in COVID-19. Sequencing was performed with immunoSEQ multiplex PCR; in TCRdb, only in-frame clones are kept and a portion is missing. Of 150,000 or so clones listed, 70% to 90% are singletons. Recovered participants had two consecutive negative NP/OP PCR tests, healthcare professional clearance, or symptom resolution. The origin of this receptor is a woman aged 50 to 60 who had recovered from COVID-19. Sequencing input: PBMCs or T cells enriched from blood (not recorded which).

The CDR3 DNA reads as TGTGCCAGCAGTTACGCCACCGGGGGATTGGATTCACCCCTCCACTTT. It encodes CASSYATGGLDSPLHF. The chain links TRBV6-5 to TRBJ1-6; possible D gene TRBD1, 5 bases. The ends were cut back, 2 bases at V and 8 bases at J, with 16 bases in the middle. Germline CDR1 and CDR2: MNHEY and SVGAGI. The CDR3 has 16 amino acids.